This record concerns one T cell receptor (beta chain) sequence. Its cognate antigen is unknown. The sample is drawn from a study of T cell responses to AZD1222 COVID-19 vaccine. Study-level results: Donors were chiefly white British, with a greater number of females, and clonal diversity was perhaps underestimated.

The ends were cut back, 2 bases at V and 11 bases at J, with 13 bases in the middle. This CDR3 is 12 amino acids long. Germline CDR1 reads SGHDT; CDR2 reads YYEEEE. Pooling of second doses given at about 4 or about 12 weeks was done. The method was immunoSEQ multiplex PCR; TCRdb's version includes in-frame clones alone and lacks a portion of them. The table shows 150,000 to 250,000 clones, with approximately 93% occurring only once. The starting material was peripheral blood, obtained 28 days after the second AZD1222 dose. The TCR was taken from an adult who received the AZD1222 COVID-19 vaccine. This chain uses TRBV5-6 with TRBJ1-1; D perhaps matches TRBD1 (6 bases). Here the CDR3 DNA reads TGTGCCAGCAGCTTAAACAGGGCGTCGGCTTTCTTT. It codes for CASSLNRASAFF.